The entry that follows covers one TCR beta chain sequence. The CDR3 is 13 residues long. Germline trimming cut 4 bases from V and 7 bases from J; bases unmatched to any gene: 4. Germline V CDR1 and CDR2: SGDLS, YYNGEE. Each CDR3 protein is one row after TCRdb ran MiXCR on the reads. The sample includes approximately 250,000 distinct CDR3 sequences, more than 9% seen only once; the top ten take 1.5% to 2%. The data are from a study of T cell repertoires in cytomegalovirus infection. Sequenced: PBMCs. The source is a human donor in good health (CMV status not recorded). Some clones in this sample may be carry-over from other donors' samples. This chain connects TRBV9 to TRBJ1-5; 8 bases fit TRBD1. CDR3 bases: TGTGCCAGCAGCTTTCAGGGGGCACAGCCCCAGCATTTT. Its protein is CASSFQGAQPQHF.